This TCR beta chain originates from a study of T cell changes during pregnancy in multiple sclerosis. V lost 1 base to trimming and J lost 4 bases, with 12 bases between them. Germline assignment: CDR1 SGHDT and CDR2 YYEEEE. This CDR3 has 15 residues. Only in-frame clones appear in the TCRdb table, and some are missing; sequencing was by immunoSEQ multiplex PCR. The sample lists 38,000 or so clones, over 75% seen once, with more than 7% in the top ten. The V and J genes are TRBV5-6 and TRBJ2-1; weak D call: TRBD1 (6 bases). The material sequenced was CD8+ T cells from peripheral blood mononuclear cells, taken before pregnancy. The sequence came from a female donor with multiple sclerosis, enrolled in a pregnancy study. The chain's CDR3 is CASSLLIGGYNEQFF. The CDR3 DNA follows: TGTGCCAGCAGCTTGCTCATAGGGGGTTACAATGAGCAGTTCTTC.